A selection of T cell receptor beta chains follows, all from one sample in a study of T-cell memory formation after mild COVID-19. TCRdb ran MiXCR on the 5' RACE reads and lists one entry per CDR3 protein. The data contain 60,000 to 65,000 distinct CDR3 sequences, 9% to 9.5% of them singletons. Sequencing was carried out using PBMCs or a T cell subset sorted from them (not recorded which). These receptors were obtained from a man in his late teens or twenties who had mild COVID-19 (a few samples of this study predate the infection). Cell type and time point are not known. The CDR3 runs from the conserved cysteine through the conserved F or W. A D gene is named only where the DNA matches it firmly. Rows give clone size only sometimes, using once, few, many, or a class for an expanded clone.

D: .
size: many
V: TRBV9
J: TRBJ2-2
DNA: TGTGCCAGCAGCGTACACGGAGTCGAAAACACCGGGGAGCTGTTTTTT
CDR3: CASSVHGVENTGELFF

D: .
size: few
V: TRBV20-1
J: TRBJ1-2
DNA: TGCAGTGCTGGGGACGCTAGAGCTAACTATGGCTACACCTTC
CDR3: CSAGDARANYGYTF

D: .
size: few
V: TRBV5-5
J: TRBJ2-6
DNA: TGTGCCAGCGCTGGCTCTGGGGCCAACGTCCTGACTTTC
CDR3: CASAGSGANVLTF

D: .
size: .
V: TRBV6-4
J: TRBJ2-1
DNA: TGTGCCAGCAGATGGGGGTTATCCTACAATGAGCAGTTCTTC
CDR3: CASRWGLSYNEQFF

D: .
size: few
V: TRBV12-3/TRBV12-4
J: TRBJ1-5
DNA: TGTGCCAGCAGTTTAGGGGGGCCCCAGCATTTT
CDR3: CASSLGGPQHF

D: TRBD1
size: .
V: TRBV7-6
J: TRBJ2-7
DNA: TGTGCCAGCAGCAGAAGACAGGGGCTAGATTACGAGCAGTACTTC
CDR3: CASSRRQGLDYEQYF

D: .
size: .
V: TRBV11-2
J: TRBJ2-7
DNA: TGTGCCAGCAGCTTCAATTCAGTGGGATTGGGGTCGTCCTACGAGCAGTACTTC
CDR3: CASSFNSVGLGSSYEQYF

D: .
size: .
V: TRBV7-8
J: TRBJ1-2
DNA: TGTGCCAGCAGCTTAGCCCGGACCGCCTATGGCTACACCTTC
CDR3: CASSLARTAYGYTF

D: .
size: .
V: TRBV5-5
J: TRBJ2-7
DNA: TGTGCCAGCAGCTTAGGACCCCTCTACGAGCAGTACTTC
CDR3: CASSLGPLYEQYF

D: .
size: .
V: TRBV5-5
J: TRBJ1-1
DNA: TGTGCCAGCAGCGATGGACGGTCGCCTTACAGGCGGGGCCTTGAAGCTTTCTTT
CDR3: CASSDGRSPYRRGLEAFF

D: TRBD2
size: few
V: TRBV2
J: TRBJ2-7
DNA: TGTGCCAGCACTAGCGGCTACGAGCAGTACTTC
CDR3: CASTSGYEQYF

D: TRBD2
size: many
V: TRBV20-1
J: TRBJ2-3
DNA: TGCAGTGCTAGAGATGGCGGCGGACTAGCGGGGAAAATCACAGATACGCAGTATTTT
CDR3: CSARDGGGLAGKITDTQYF

D: .
size: many
V: TRBV5-1
J: TRBJ2-1
DNA: TGCGCCAGCAGCTTGGACCCCCCTGCCTATGAGCAGTTCTTC
CDR3: CASSLDPPAYEQFF

D: TRBD1
size: few
V: TRBV12-3/TRBV12-4
J: TRBJ1-1
DNA: TGTGCCAGCAGCAACAGGGGACGGGGGGCGGGGAAAGCTTTCTTT
CDR3: CASSNRGRGAGKAFF

D: .
size: .
V: TRBV4-3
J: TRBJ1-4
DNA: TGCGACAGCAGCCAAGGTCGGGGCTCAACTAATGAAAAACTGTTTTTT
CDR3: CDSSQGRGSTNEKLFF

D: .
size: few
V: TRBV29-1
J: TRBJ1-5
DNA: TGCAGCGTCCTCTGGGGGGGTAGCAATCAGCCCCAGCATTTT
CDR3: CSVLWGGSNQPQHF

D: TRBD1
size: many
V: TRBV7-8
J: TRBJ2-4
DNA: TGTGCCAGCAGCTTAGGATTTCTGACGCGACAGGGGGCCAAAAACATTCAGTACTTC
CDR3: CASSLGFLTRQGAKNIQYF